The clone carrying this T cell receptor (beta chain) turned up a few times. Clones were sequenced by immunoSEQ multiplex PCR, and TCRdb holds only the in-frame ones, with some missing. The table lists under 15,000 clones, 80% of them singletons. The sample comes from a study of OX40 agonist ivuxolimab in advanced cancers. This specimen was CD4+ or CD8+ T cells sorted from blood, taken in a trial of the OX40 agonist ivuxolimab. The sequence was obtained from an adult with an advanced solid tumor such as melanoma, head and neck, liver or kidney cancer.

CDR3 in amino acids: CASSLGGPGSTGNTIYF. In DNA form, the CDR3 reads TGCGCCAGCAGCTTGGGGGGCCCAGGGAGTACCGGAAACACCATATATTTT. The V gene is TRBV5-1, the J gene TRBJ1-3; the D gene is possibly TRBD1 (5 bases). V dropped 0 bases and J dropped 4 bases, with 17 bases sitting between them. Germline lookup yields CDR1 SGHRS and CDR2 YFSETQ. This CDR3 contains 17 residues.